The rows below give T cell receptor beta chains drawn from one sample of a study of cytomegalovirus exposure and HLA in healthy donors. Sequencing was performed with immunoSEQ multiplex PCR; in TCRdb, only in-frame clones are kept and a portion is missing. The sample contains 100,000 to 150,000 clones, roughly 76% of which appear only once. Sequenced input: PBMCs. These receptors were taken from a woman aged 60-75 years in good health and CMV-seropositive. Each CDR3 is given with its conserved first and last residue. The D gene is left open where the match is weak. Clone size is shown for a subset of rows, as once, few, many or a class of expanded clone.

clone size,D gene,J gene,V gene,CDR3 DNA,CDR3 protein
few,TRBD1,TRBJ1-4,TRBV30,TGTGCCTGGAGGCCGGGACAGGGAAGTGAAAAACTGTTTTTT,CAWRPGQGSEKLFF
.,TRBD1,TRBJ1-2,TRBV10-3,TGTGCCATCAGTGAGTCTTCTGGGACAGGGAATGGCTACACCTTC,CAISESSGTGNGYTF
.,TRBD1,TRBJ2-2,TRBV7-8,TGTGCCAGCAGCCACCGGACAGGGCGGGACACCGGGGAGCTGTTTTTT,CASSHRTGRDTGELFF
once,.,TRBJ1-2,TRBV5-1,TGCGCCAGCAGCTTGGGGGGGGAACGTCGTTATGGCTACACCTTC,CASSLGGERRYGYTF
.,TRBD2,TRBJ2-1,TRBV6-4,TGTGCCAGCAGAGCTGCCCCGGGACTAGGTGTGAATGAGCAGTTCTTC,CASRAAPGLGVNEQFF
.,.,TRBJ2-5,TRBV7-2,TGTGCCAGCAGCTTAGTCGGGGGTCAAGAGACCCAGTACTTC,CASSLVGGQETQYF
.,TRBD1,TRBJ1-2,TRBV18,TGTGCCAGCTCACCACCACCCCGGGACAGAGAGTCTAACTATGGCTACACCTTC,CASSPPPRDRESNYGYTF
.,.,TRBJ1-2,TRBV6-5,TGTGCCAGCAGTTCCAGACCTCAGCGCTATGGCTACACCTTC,CASSSRPQRYGYTF
.,TRBD2,TRBJ2-3,TRBV19,TGTGCCAGTAGAGAGCGGGGACGCACAGATACGCAGTATTTT,CASRERGRTDTQYF
few,.,TRBJ2-1,TRBV2,TGTGCCAGCAGGATCGGGCAGGGGATAAAGAATGAGCAGTTCTTC,CASRIGQGIKNEQFF
.,.,TRBJ1-3,TRBV7-2,TGTGCCAGCAGCTTAGTGGGGGGTCGAAGAAACACCATATATTTT,CASSLVGGRRNTIYF
.,TRBD1,TRBJ1-2,TRBV18,TGTGCCAGCTCACCGGGACAGGGCCACTATGGCTACACCTTC,CASSPGQGHYGYTF
.,TRBD1,TRBJ2-4,TRBV18,TGTGCCAGCTCACGGGAACGACAGGGTTCAAACATTCAGTACTTC,CASSRERQGSNIQYF
.,TRBD2,TRBJ2-3,TRBV11-3,TGTGCCAGCAGCTTAGGCGGGACTAGCGGCACAGATACGCAGTATTTT,CASSLGGTSGTDTQYF
.,.,TRBJ2-5,TRBV21-1,TGTGCCAGCAGCAAAGCAAGAAGGGCAGGGGGAGAGACCCAGTACTTC,CASSKARRAGGETQYF
.,TRBD1,TRBJ2-7,TRBV30,TGTGCCTGGACACAGGGGGGCCACGAGCAGTACTTC,CAWTQGGHEQYF
.,.,TRBJ2-7,TRBV2,TGTGCCAGCAGTGAGTTGCAGGGCTACGAGCAGTACTTC,CASSELQGYEQYF
once,TRBD2,TRBJ2-3,TRBV9,TGTGCCAGCACCTCGGGACTAGCGGGCTCCACAGATACGCAGTATTTT,CASTSGLAGSTDTQYF
.,.,TRBJ2-6,TRBV7-3,TGTGCCAGCAGCTTAACGTACGGGGGACAGGGGGCCAACGTCCTGACTTTC,CASSLTYGGQGANVLTF
.,.,TRBJ2-1,TRBV7-9,TGTGCCAGCAGCTTAGTCTTTAGCGGAAATGAGCAGTTCTTC,CASSLVFSGNEQFF
.,TRBD1,TRBJ2-7,TRBV7-2,TGTGCCAGCAGCTTGACCGGGACAGGGGGATACGAGCAGTACTTC,CASSLTGTGGYEQYF
.,.,TRBJ1-1,TRBV6-1,TGTGCCAGCAGTGAATTCGGTTTTGTGGCTTTCTTT,CASSEFGFVAFF
.,TRBD1,TRBJ2-6,TRBV9,TGTGCCAGCAGCAGGGGGCCTGGGGCCAACGTCCTGACTTTC,CASSRGPGANVLTF
few,TRBD1,TRBJ1-1,TRBV25-1,TGTGCCAGCAGTGGCGGGACAGGGTATCGGGCTTTCTTT,CASSGGTGYRAFF